This T cell receptor (beta chain) was identified in a study of T cell responses to AZD1222 COVID-19 vaccine. Findings and caveats of the study: There were mostly white British donors and more females than males, and clonal diversity was possibly underestimated. With two AZD1222 doses given, Spike-specific TCR breadth and depth both rose. Unmutated variant regions are reportedly the target of nearly half of TCRs that are spike-specific. At study baseline, merely a handful of AZD1222 recipients were seropositive.

Some clones are missing from TCRdb's copy, which holds only in-frame ones; the method was immunoSEQ multiplex PCR. The repertoire has 66,000 or so clones, around 74% of them found once; the top ten carry roughly 21%. The sample holds a few counts of this clone. Its antigen is not known. The germline V and J ends were trimmed by 4 bases and 4 bases, with 16 bases remaining between them. This CDR3 is 14 amino acids long. CDR1 SQVTM and CDR2 ANQGSEA come from the germline V gene. V is TRBV29-1 and J is TRBJ1-1; TRBD1 is a possible D gene (6 bases). The TCR originated in an adult in good health. The sequenced sample was peripheral blood, obtained on day 0 of MenACWY control vaccination. In nucleotides, the CDR3 is TGCAGCGTTGCCGATTCCGGGGGGCGCACTGAAGCTTTCTTT. Its translation: CSVADSGGRTEAFF.